This TCR beta chain was retrieved from a study of CD8+ T cells in alopecia areata. General study results and limits: Scalp samples also contribute reads from the resident alphabeta T cells found in normal skin. With patients, TCR sharing proved less clear than in mice, a difference possibly related to HLA.

The authors extracted RNA and reverse transcribed it into cDNA as the sequencing template. Produced via immunoSEQ multiplex PCR; TCRdb's table is partial and in-frame only. Among 120,000 to 150,000 clones, over 45% were seen once, and the ten largest hold about 6.4%. A note on this clone: What it binds is unknown.

There are 15 residues in the CDR3. V was pared by 3 bases and J by 3 bases, with 12 bases between. Germline-derived CDR1 and CDR2 are MGHRA and YSYEKL. The source of this sequence is a human donor with alopecia areata. Sequenced: CD4+ T cells sorted from blood. The chain has TRBV4-1 and TRBJ1-5, with D possibly matching TRBD1 (6 bases). Here the CDR3 DNA reads TGCGCCAGCAGCCAGACCAGGGGTTTCAATCAGCCCCAGCATTTT. This codes for CASSQTRGFNQPQHF.